Listed below are T cell receptor beta chains from one sample, sequenced in a study of T cell changes during pregnancy in multiple sclerosis. Some clones are missing from TCRdb's copy, which holds only in-frame ones; the method was immunoSEQ multiplex PCR. This table holds just under 100,000 clones, approximately 93% found once. The specimen comprised peripheral blood, sampled after pregnancy. These receptors were taken from a female donor with multiple sclerosis, enrolled in a pregnancy study. CDR3s include the opening cysteine and the closing phenylalanine or tryptophan. The order of the fields is V gene, D gene, clone size, J gene, CDR3 protein, CDR3 DNA. The D gene is left open where the match is weak. Size tells how often a clone was seen (once, few, many) or the class of an expanded clone, and some rows leave it out.

>TRBV5-5|TRBD1|.|TRBJ2-7
CASSSGTADRNYEQYF
TGTGCCAGCAGCTCGGGAACTGCGGACAGGAACTACGAGCAGTACTTC
>TRBV10-3|.|.|TRBJ2-7
CAISESPQGSYEQYF
TGTGCCATCAGTGAGTCCCCTCAGGGCTCCTACGAGCAGTACTTC
>TRBV2|.|.|TRBJ2-7
CASSPKVAGAHSYEQYF
TGTGCCAGCAGCCCCAAGGTGGCAGGGGCGCACTCCTACGAGCAGTACTTC
>TRBV9|TRBD2|.|TRBJ2-2
CASSVAWREGPGNTGELFF
TGTGCCAGCAGCGTAGCTTGGCGGGAGGGGCCAGGGAACACCGGGGAGCTGTTTTTT
>TRBV29-1|TRBD2|.|TRBJ2-3
CSVELFLAGEKDTQYF
TGCAGCGTTGAGTTGTTTCTAGCGGGAGAAAAAGATACGCAGTATTTT
>TRBV25-1|.|.|TRBJ1-4
CASSLGRKLFF
TGTGCCAGCAGCCTAGGGAGGAAACTGTTTTTT
>TRBV7-9|.|.|TRBJ1-1
CASSTRFTEAFF
TGTGCCAGCAGCACCAGGTTCACTGAAGCTTTCTTT
>TRBV30|TRBD1|.|TRBJ1-5
CAWRGQVPGSPQHF
TGTGCCTGGAGGGGACAGGTCCCAGGATCGCCCCAGCATTTT
>TRBV9|TRBD2|.|TRBJ2-1
CASSSSTSPQQFF
TGTGCCAGCAGCTCCTCGACTAGCCCCCAGCAGTTCTTC
>TRBV2|.|.|TRBJ1-1
CASGGRGGHTEAFF
TGTGCCAGCGGGGGAAGGGGAGGACACACTGAAGCTTTCTTT
>TRBV6-5|.|.|TRBJ1-1
CASSYLGAETEAFF
TGTGCCAGCAGTTACTTGGGGGCAGAAACTGAAGCTTTCTTT
>TRBV28|.|.|TRBJ2-7
CASSRGSYEQYF
TGTGCCAGCAGTCGGGGTTCCTACGAGCAGTACTTC
>TRBV27|.|.|TRBJ2-3
CASSPNDRIPDTQYF
TGTGCCAGCAGTCCCAATGACAGGATCCCAGATACGCAGTATTTT
>TRBV6-1|TRBD1|.|TRBJ1-5
CASGTGQPQHF
TGTGCCAGCGGGACAGGACAGCCCCAGCATTTT
>TRBV9|.|.|TRBJ2-2
CASSVERAGAGELFF
TGTGCCAGCAGCGTAGAGAGGGCAGGTGCCGGGGAGCTGTTTTTT
>TRBV5-1|.|.|TRBJ1-2
CASSLSSGREVGYTF
TGCGCCAGCAGCTTGTCTTCAGGCAGGGAGGTCGGCTACACCTTC
>TRBV23-1|.|.|TRBJ2-4
CASSQSGQLHLAKNIQYF
TGCGCCAGCAGTCAATCTGGGCAGCTTCATTTAGCCAAAAACATTCAGTACTTC
>TRBV7-2|.|few|TRBJ1-1
CASSLSRGNTEAFF
TGTGCCAGCAGCTTAAGTCGGGGGAACACTGAAGCTTTCTTT
>TRBV5-6|TRBD2|.|TRBJ2-3
CASSLDGGRFTDTQYF
TGTGCCAGCAGCTTGGATGGCGGGAGATTCACAGATACGCAGTATTTT
>TRBV7-9|.|once|TRBJ1-1
CASSLANLQVTEAFF
TGTGCCAGCAGCTTAGCCAATTTACAGGTAACTGAAGCTTTCTTT
>TRBV28|.|.|TRBJ2-6
CASSSGSGANVLTF
TGTGCCAGCAGTTCAGGGTCTGGGGCCAACGTCCTGACTTTC
>TRBV5-7|.|.|TRBJ1-4
CASSLAKGKAKLFF
TGTGCCAGCAGCTTGGCCAAGGGGAAGGCAAAACTGTTTTTT
>TRBV27|.|.|TRBJ1-5
CASSFGDSNQPQHF
TGTGCCAGCAGTTTCGGAGATAGCAATCAGCCCCAGCATTTT
>TRBV21-1|.|.|TRBJ2-6
CASSKGGQRNVHSGANVLTF
TGTGCCAGCAGCAAAGGTGGACAGAGGAACGTTCACTCTGGGGCCAACGTCCTGACTTTC
>TRBV7-9|TRBD2|.|TRBJ2-2
CASSHLGAGGGITGELFF
TGTGCCAGCAGCCATCTCGGAGCGGGAGGTGGGATCACCGGGGAGCTGTTTTTT
>TRBV7-8|.|.|TRBJ1-5
CASSLSQTRGQPQHF
TGTGCCAGCAGCTTATCCCAAACGCGGGGACAGCCCCAGCATTTT
>TRBV30|.|.|TRBJ2-4
CAWSTRGLRAKNIQYF
TGTGCCTGGAGTACGCGGGGATTGAGGGCCAAAAACATTCAGTACTTC
>TRBV6-4|TRBD2|.|TRBJ2-2
CASSEWGLAGDIGELFF
TGTGCCAGCAGTGAATGGGGACTAGCGGGAGACATCGGGGAGCTGTTTTTT
>TRBV5-5|TRBD1|.|TRBJ2-7
CASSEWDRGAYEQYF
TGTGCCAGCAGCGAGTGGGACAGGGGCGCCTACGAGCAGTACTTC
>TRBV5-1|.|.|TRBJ2-3
CASRPTPAGRIPDTQYF
TGCGCCAGCAGACCGACCCCAGCCGGGAGAATCCCAGATACGCAGTATTTT
>TRBV6-1|TRBD2|.|TRBJ2-1
CASSDSTSGSGYNEQFF
TGTGCCAGCAGTGATTCGACTAGCGGGAGTGGCTACAATGAGCAGTTCTTC
>TRBV4-3|TRBD1|.|TRBJ2-3
CASSQEDRGHTDTQYF
TGCGCCAGCAGCCAAGAGGACAGGGGTCACACAGATACGCAGTATTTT
>TRBV7-9|.|.|TRBJ2-1
CASSIGAGNEQFF
TGTGCCAGCAGCATTGGAGCGGGCAATGAGCAGTTCTTC
>TRBV15|TRBD2|.|TRBJ2-2
CATPVAAGVSTGELFF
TGTGCCACCCCTGTCGCAGCGGGAGTCAGCACCGGGGAGCTGTTTTTT
>TRBV28|TRBD2|.|TRBJ2-2
CASTEVGLAGGKELFF
TGTGCCAGCACCGAAGTGGGACTAGCGGGAGGCAAGGAGCTGTTTTTT